This T cell receptor (beta chain) appears in the sequencing data of a study of cytomegalovirus exposure and HLA in healthy donors (dated 2017 in TCRdb). As for the study more broadly: In an earlier analysis of 587 of the donors, approximately 300 Gb of sequence data and some 100 million unique TCR beta sequences from about 179 million T cells were reported. An early release that covered some 640 HLA-typed donors contained about 300 gigabases of sequencing data and around 85 million unique TCR sequences. Of the 398 genotyped donors, 81% fell in the genetic ancestry cluster associated with self-reported Caucasian donors. The aim of the study was to test whether cataloging public T cell receptors could identify signatures of past pathogen exposure. The study used immunosequencing to profile the T cell repertoires of about 670 subjects and linked those repertoires to cytomegalovirus serostatus. Besides the first cohort of around 670 subjects, a separate validation cohort made up of some 110 different subjects was used. The study combined high-throughput TCR immunosequencing, statistical association of individual TCRs with disease status, and machine learning to predict cytomegalovirus infection status. In a later analysis, previously published TCR beta repertoires from 666 donors were re-analyzed and high-resolution HLA genotyping was added so that TCR occurrence patterns could be studied. The later analysis used no new phenotypic data to find candidate immune exposures, relying instead on TCR beta sequences and their occurrence across donors. An earlier analysis of some 600 of the donors applied high-throughput TCR beta sequencing to assess whether each TCR beta V gene segment acted as functional or pseudogenic. Donor age, sex, ethnicity and CMV serostatus were collected together with the repertoire data. In a later genetic analysis, genome-wide SNP genotypes for about three fifths of the 666 donors were used, and that subset was treated as a discovery cohort. Every discovery cohort repertoire had been produced on one sequencing platform. HLA typing included class I and class II loci at four-digit resolution. Typing coverage differed by locus: A, B, C, DRB1 and DQB1 were typed in about 629-630 donors, DQA1 in about 550, DPA1 in nearly 610, and DPB1 in about 450. Roughly five DR-DQ haplotypes were handled as single units for association and clustering, since linkage in the cohort was strong. Among around 400 genotyped donors of the cohort, an average of roughly 230,000 unique TCR beta nucleotide sequences was sequenced per donor, of which approximately 18% were non-productive. Study-wide findings and limitations: A later analysis found that most CMV-associated TCR beta chains appeared HLA-restricted, with HLA associations seemingly driven largely by CMV exposure. A cluster of highly shared sequence variants was judged likely to represent a technical artifact of the sequencing pipeline. A further reported finding was that TCR beta sequences accurately predicted the HLA-A and HLA-B alleles for most subjects in the first cohort. Because HLA typing was missing for some donors at each locus, association tests included only the typed subset. In an earlier analysis of a few hundred of the donors, most TCR beta V segments were observed in productive rearrangements about 87% or about 30% of the time, broadly matching IMGT annotations. It was suggested by the authors that the approach could potentially be generalized to other disease states and immunological phenotypes. Compared with equally common non-associated chains, HLA-associated TCR beta chains in a later analysis were more clonally expanded and had lower generation probabilities. Compared with the 666-donor mean, donors in an Asian-associated ancestry cluster had fewer N-insertions in productive TCRs, according to a later genetic analysis. The only immune exposure information available for the cohort was CMV serostatus. Correlated functional status among segregating V segments might be attributable to linkage disequilibrium, but an unknown experimental factor could not be ruled out. Assigning TCR associations to individual alleles was difficult when HLA alleles, especially DR and DQ, strongly co-occurred. Presence/absence analyses assumed roughly uniform sequencing depth across donors, an assumption that may not hold. In a later analysis, several top co-occurrence clusters were reported to appear linked to parvovirus B19, influenza, CMV and Epstein-Barr virus. Most TCR sequences were seen in very few donors, while some public TCRs were found in many individuals. In the study, approximately 160 TCR beta chains were listed as associated with cytomegalovirus. An association between a missense DCLRE1C variant and V-gene and J-gene trimming of TCR beta chains was found in a later genetic analysis and replicated in an independent cohort. Cytomegalovirus status was reported to be diagnosed by the classifier with high specificity and sensitivity in both the original and validation cohorts. In vitro tests confirmed that three of the cytomegalovirus-associated TCR beta chains recognize cytomegalovirus antigens. In this cohort, only TCR beta chains were sequenced, and detectable features were limited by the absence of alpha or paired-chain data. The 87-base-pair reads could not distinguish some IMGT-functional V segments, including TRBV6-2 and TRBV6-3, so those segments were excluded. Because counts were too low, approximately 15 rarely observed V segments, including chromosome 9 orphons, were excluded from the earlier analysis of some 590 of the donors. In a later analysis, 15,000 to 20,000 TCR beta sequences were associated with specific HLA alleles at a false discovery rate of 0.05. In a later analysis, the rate of TCR association differed among HLA loci, with DRB1 alleles having the most associated TCRs and HLA-C alleles having the fewest.

The cohort comprised more than 550 healthy bone marrow donors. At the time of sampling, all cohort members were nominally healthy, though unrecorded immune exposures were likely present. The donor tested CMV seropositive and was one of the 289 seropositive cohort members. A peripheral blood sample was collected from each donor, and TCR beta sequencing was performed on peripheral blood mononuclear cells. Genomic DNA was extracted from the blood cell samples with the Qiagen DNeasy Blood Extraction Kit. To prepare the library, the immunoSEQ multiplex PCR assay was applied. A mixture of 60 forward primers for TCR Vbeta segments and 13 reverse primers for TCR Jbeta segments was used in the multiplex PCR. Amplification of the CDR3 region of rearranged TCR beta genes was performed with a multiplex PCR assay on genomic DNA. The Illumina HiSeq System was used to sequence the amplified TCR beta libraries as 87-base-pair reads. The paper's data handling went like this. A later analysis tallied roughly 78 million unique TCR beta chains across the approximately 670 repertoires, and around 9.9 million of those chains were shared by two or more donors. To remove PCR and sequencing errors, raw reads were error-corrected and collapsed into unique sequences using a nearest-neighbor algorithm that merged closely related sequences. CDR3 sequences were aligned to IMGT reference sequences to assign V, D and J gene segments. For a sequence to be retained, a match of at least six nucleotides was required to both a V gene segment and a J gene segment. Rearrangements were classified as productive when the CDR3 lacked stop codons and remained in frame with V and J, and all other rearrangements were classified as non-productive. CDR3 was defined according to IMGT convention as the region running from the second conserved V-encoded cysteine to the conserved J-encoded phenylalanine. Sequences without an unambiguous match to a single V gene segment were excluded from the earlier analysis of 450 to 650 of the donors. An earlier analysis of a few hundred of the donors called V segments functional above 56.7% productive rearrangements and segregating when the between-donor standard deviation exceeded 5%. A statistical classification framework was developed to diagnose cytomegalovirus status using the catalog of TCR beta chain sequences. In a later analysis, V and J genes were assigned by comparing TCR nucleotide sequences against IMGT/GENE-DB human TR gene sequences. Using the TCRdist pipeline, a later analysis assigned CDR3 sequences along with most-parsimonious VDJ recombination scenarios. A later analysis defined each TCR beta chain by its CDR3 amino acid sequence plus V-gene family, and excluded reads lacking a unique V-gene family. As a way to deal with suspected cross-contamination and a sequencing artifact, a later analysis dropped approximately 570 nucleotide sequences that were highly shared and had low generation probability. A later analysis calculated a clonal expansion index for each public chain from normalized within-repertoire ranks of inferred template counts. A later analysis computed generation probabilities with a VDJ recombination model fitted to out-of-frame rearrangements, and checked the results against IGoR. A later analysis scored TCR-TCR, TCR-HLA and TCR-CMV co-occurrence with hypergeometric tests, applying a repertoire-size bias correction to TCR pairs. A later analysis estimated false discovery rates by permuting HLA or CMV assignments 20 times. In a later analysis, co-occurring TCRs were grouped using DBSCAN, and TCRdist sequence similarity was added for clustering within HLA-allele-positive subsets. Co-occurrence clustering excluded repertoires with fewer than 30,000 or more than 120,000 public chains, plus five with anomalous nucleotide sharing. TCRdb provides this immuneACCESS table in a form limited to in-frame rearrangements. Some clones are lacking; in checked studies, under half of them reflect an unresolved V gene, and why the rest are absent is not known. V, J and clone size are taken as reported in that table, and D and trimming were inferred from the DNA itself. This sample lists over 80,000 clones; over 75% were detected once. The ten top clones hold roughly 5% of the sample.

Note on this clone: Its antigen is not yet known. Base quality data are lacking; no much larger clone is found one base away.

At the junction V is shortened by 4 bases and J by 0 bases, with 11 bases in between. From the germline V gene, CDR1 is SGHRS and CDR2 is YFSETQ. From the cysteine through the phenylalanine, the CDR3 covers 15 amino acids. Only the CDR3 part of the read is kept: 45 bases, read in frame from the first base. The receptor chain draws on TRBV5-1 and TRBJ1-5; no D gene can be assigned with confidence. This receptor was taken from a man in his forties or fifties in good health and CMV-seropositive. The sample taken for sequencing was PBMCs. The DNA is as follows: TGCGCCAGCAGCGAAGGAGAACATAGCAATCAGCCCCAGCATTTT. Its protein product is CASSEGEHSNQPQHF.